The 30 T cell receptor beta chains below all came from one sample that was sequenced in a study of T cell clusters in autoimmune cytopenias. Multiplex touch-down PCR amplified TRB using TRB-A and TRB-B pools in one tube. With the multiplex PCR reads reprocessed, TCRdb shows one record per CDR3 protein and no DNA. The table for this sample gives roughly 11,000 distinct CDR3 sequences. Tens of thousands of genome equivalents of blood DNA were amplified for TRB. The same data also went into a second study, on T cell repertoires in aging, cancer and after chemotherapy.

Sequenced sample: peripheral blood. Every receptor here comes from a human donor in good health.

The CDR3 here is CAAQGSGSYNEQFF. This chain links TRBV10-3 with TRBJ2-1; lacking DNA, the TRBD1 call made by TCRdb goes unchecked. CDR1 and CDR2 from the germline V gene are ENHRY and SYGVKD. This CDR3 spans 14 amino acids.

This chain joins TRBV20-1 and TRBJ2-5; with no DNA, the TCRdb D assignment of TRBD2 cannot be verified. The length of the CDR3 is 13 residues. Per the germline V gene, CDR1 is DFQATT and CDR2 is SNEGSKA (reference sequence). This CDR3 reads CSAALAYEETQYF.

The chain's CDR3 is CASSLAYTADTQYF. The genes are TRBV27 and TRBJ2-3. The CDR3 is made up of 14 amino acids. The germline CDR1 and CDR2 sequences are MNHEY and SMNVEV (reference sequence).

This clonotype ranks as medium-sized in terms of frequency. The V gene is TRBV6-5, the J gene TRBJ2-7; TCRdb outputs TRBD1, but without DNA this stays unchecked. CDR1 MNHEY and CDR2 SVGAGI come from the germline V gene. The CDR3 has 14 amino acids. This CDR3 reads CASSPGQGSYEQYF.

The chain has TRBV30 and TRBJ1-4; TCRdb gives TRBD1 as the D gene, but with no DNA this cannot be confirmed. Germline V gives CDR1 GTSNPN, CDR2 SVGIG (reference sequence). CDR3 length equals 12 residues. The CDR3: CAWGTGGEKLFF. The whole variable domain, remainder taken from reference TRBV30 and TRBJ1-4, is SQTIHQWPATLVQPVGSPLSLECTVEGTSNPNLYWYRQAAGRGLQLLFYSVGIGQISSEVPQNLSASRPQDRQFILSSKKLLLSDSGFYLCAWGTGGEKLFFGSGTQLSVL.

The genes are TRBV7-9 and TRBJ2-3; the D gene TCRdb calls, TRBD2, cannot be checked with no DNA. Germline loops: CDR1 SEHNR, CDR2 FQNEAQ (reference sequence). The CDR3 is 14 amino acids. CDR3 in amino acids: CASGGLAVTDTQYF.

This clonotype is called medium-sized based on its frequency. This rearrangement joins TRBV29-1 to TRBJ1-1; the TRBD1 assignment by TCRdb is unverifiable without DNA. The CDR3 loop spans 13 amino acids. Germline-derived CDR1 and CDR2 are SQVTM and ANQGSEA. This chain's CDR3 is CSVGRGLGTEAFF.

The genes are TRBV11-3 and TRBJ2-2; TCRdb lists TRBD1, though no DNA is available to test this call. Germline V lookup: CDR1 SGHNT, CDR2 YENEEA. This CDR3 has 16 residues. CDR3 in amino acids: CASSLGWTGLGGELFF.

The V and J genes are TRBV5-6 and TRBJ2-6. Germline V gene lookup returns CDR1 SGHDT and CDR2 YYEEEE. CDR3 length: 15 amino acids. The chain's CDR3 is CATTLWGAGANVLTF.

This rearrangement joins TRBV30 to TRBJ2-2. Germline V gene data show CDR1 as GTSNPN and CDR2 as SVGIG (reference sequence). This CDR3 has 13 residues. The CDR3 protein is CAWTRMGTGELFF.

The gene calls are TRBV6-5 and TRBJ2-1. This CDR3 is 12 amino acids long. Germline V gene data show CDR1 as MNHEY and CDR2 as SVGAGI. The CDR3 spells CATQTSKAGQFF.

The rearrangement joins TRBV18 to TRBJ2-3; TCRdb's D call, TRBD2, is unchecked because there is no DNA. This CDR3 is built from 15 residues. Germline values: CDR1 KGHSH, CDR2 LQKENI. CDR3 region: CASSPILAGLDTQYF. The full variable domain, rest sourced from reference TRBV18 and TRBJ2-3, is NAGVMQNPRHLVRRRGQEARLRCSPMKGHSHVYWYRQLPEEGLKFMVYLQKENIIDESGMPKERFSAEFPKEGPSILRIQQVVRGDSAAYFCASSPILAGLDTQYFGPGTRLTVL.

CDR3 sequence reads: CASSYSILKPMNTEAFF. V usage is TRBV6-6 and J usage is TRBJ1-1. The CDR3 sequence is 17 residues long. Germline V gives CDR1 MNHNY, CDR2 SVGAGI (reference sequence).

The chain has TRBV6-1 and TRBJ1-1. The CDR3 has 16 residues. Germline V gives CDR1 MNHNS, CDR2 SASEGT. This CDR3 is CASSEGGRRGNTEAFF.

V and J are TRBV27 and TRBJ1-1; TCRdb gives TRBD1 as the D gene, but with no DNA this cannot be confirmed. CDR3 length: 14 amino acids. Germline CDR1 MNHEY, CDR2 SMNVEV (reference sequence). Here the CDR3 reads CASSLSGQGTEAFF.

This rearrangement joins TRBV18 to TRBJ2-3. This CDR3 spans 16 amino acids. Germline loops: CDR1 KGHSH, CDR2 LQKENI. The CDR3 loop is CASSGTRGLRPDTQYF.

V is TRBV6-5 and J is TRBJ1-1. The germline gives CDR1 MNHEY, CDR2 SVGAGI. The CDR3 runs 14 residues. This CDR3 reads CASSYRDRNTEAFF.

The chain links TRBV5-4 to TRBJ2-1. Germline V gene lookup returns CDR1 SGHNT and CDR2 YYREEE (reference sequence). This CDR3 comprises 15 residues. CDR3 sequence: CASSLDPKVGNEQFF. The entire variable domain, with the rest obtained from reference TRBV5-4 and TRBJ2-1, is as follows: ETGVTQSPTHLIKTRGQQVTLRCSSQSGHNTVSWYQQALGQGPQFIFQYYREEENGRGNFPPRFSGLQFPNYSSELNVNALELDDSALYLCASSLDPKVGNEQFFGPGTRLTVL.

The rearrangement uses TRBV27 and TRBJ1-2. Germline assignment: CDR1 MNHEY and CDR2 SMNVEV (reference sequence). The CDR3 covers 14 residues. The CDR3 region is CASSFHSEGYGYTF.

J is TRBJ1-5 and V is TRBV19; TCRdb selects TRBD1, and the lack of DNA leaves this call unchecked. The germline CDR1 and CDR2 sequences are LNHDA and SQIVND (reference sequence). This CDR3 has 13 amino acids. The CDR3 sequence: CATAETGDSPQHF.

In terms of frequency, this clonotype is medium-sized (0.01 to 0.1%). This chain uses TRBV11-3 with TRBJ2-3. This CDR3 comprises 16 residues. Germline lookup yields CDR1 SGHNT and CDR2 YENEEA. The CDR3 spells CASSLVPGSLTDTQYF.

V gene TRBV7-2 combines with J gene TRBJ1-2; as DNA is missing, the TRBD1 call by TCRdb cannot be tested. CDR3 length: 15 amino acids. Per the germline V gene, CDR1 is SGHTA and CDR2 is FQGNSA. CDR3 sequence reads: CASRTGGTGSYGYTF. Full variable domain (missing parts from reference TRBV7-2 and TRBJ1-2): GAGVSQSPSNKVTEKGKDVELRCDPISGHTALYWYRQSLGQGLEFLIYFQGNSAPDKSGLPSDRFSAERTGGSVSTLTIQRTQQEDSAVYLCASRTGGTGSYGYTFGSGTRLTVV.

The V call is TRBV27, the J call TRBJ1-4. The CDR3 runs to 15 residues. Germline V gene sequence: CDR1 MNHEY, CDR2 SMNVEV (reference sequence). CDR3 residues: CASSFSTVGNEKLFF.

The rearrangement links TRBV5-4 to TRBJ2-7; the TCRdb call, TRBD1, lacks DNA for checking. The CDR3 is 12 residues long. Germline V gene lookup returns CDR1 SGHNT and CDR2 YYREEE (reference sequence). The CDR3 sequence is CASSYQGYEQYF.

The CDR3 spells CASSQGQVRSETQYF. The chain couples TRBV27 to TRBJ2-5; there is no DNA to check the TCRdb D call of TRBD1. CDR3 length equals 15 residues. Per germline, CDR1 MNHEY and CDR2 SMNVEV (reference sequence).

J is TRBJ2-6 and V is TRBV19; the TCRdb D gene call, TRBD1, has no DNA to confirm it. CDR1 and CDR2 (germline): LNHDA, SQIVND (reference sequence). CDR3 size: 16 residues. CDR3 residues: CASSMWRLSGANVLTF.

By frequency, this clonotype is medium-sized. This chain links TRBV11-3 with TRBJ2-1; the D call of TRBD2 rests on TCRdb alone, since no DNA is present to check it. Germline V gene lookup returns CDR1 SGHNT and CDR2 YENEEA. The CDR3 has 13 amino acids. The CDR3 reads CASSARWGNEQFF.

The chain links TRBV19 to TRBJ1-3; no DNA is available, so the TRBD1 call from TCRdb remains unchecked. Germline CDR1 and CDR2: LNHDA and SQIVND (reference sequence). The CDR3 totals 15 residues. CDR3 residues: CASSIDGSGGNTIYF.

The chain recombines TRBV5-4 with TRBJ1-6. The germline V gene has CDR1 SGHNT and CDR2 YYREEE (reference sequence). The CDR3 spans 14 residues. The CDR3 spells CASRPDVDNSPLHF.

V usage is TRBV12-3 or TRBV12-4 and J usage is TRBJ2-5; no DNA is available, so the TRBD1 call from TCRdb remains unchecked. This CDR3 comprises 15 residues. The CDR3: CASSSGLGPQETQYF.